The clone carrying this T cell receptor beta chain appeared many times. Per the germline V gene, CDR1 is SQVTM and CDR2 is ANQGSEA. The CDR3 runs 14 residues. Deletions cut 7 bases from V and 0 bases from J, with 14 bases between. The source of the sample is a study of identical twins. TCRdb re-called the 5' RACE reads through MiXCR, storing one row per CDR3 protein. The sample has approximately 690,000 distinct CDR3 sequences; roughly 6% are singletons. Sequences were obtained from naive T cells sorted from blood. The TCR was taken from a man aged 18 to 35 in good health. V is TRBV29-1 and J is TRBJ2-3, with D uncertain. Written as DNA, the CDR3 is TGCAGCGGGGTGGTTGGGTTTAGCACAGATACGCAGTATTTT. Its translation is CSGVVGFSTDTQYF.